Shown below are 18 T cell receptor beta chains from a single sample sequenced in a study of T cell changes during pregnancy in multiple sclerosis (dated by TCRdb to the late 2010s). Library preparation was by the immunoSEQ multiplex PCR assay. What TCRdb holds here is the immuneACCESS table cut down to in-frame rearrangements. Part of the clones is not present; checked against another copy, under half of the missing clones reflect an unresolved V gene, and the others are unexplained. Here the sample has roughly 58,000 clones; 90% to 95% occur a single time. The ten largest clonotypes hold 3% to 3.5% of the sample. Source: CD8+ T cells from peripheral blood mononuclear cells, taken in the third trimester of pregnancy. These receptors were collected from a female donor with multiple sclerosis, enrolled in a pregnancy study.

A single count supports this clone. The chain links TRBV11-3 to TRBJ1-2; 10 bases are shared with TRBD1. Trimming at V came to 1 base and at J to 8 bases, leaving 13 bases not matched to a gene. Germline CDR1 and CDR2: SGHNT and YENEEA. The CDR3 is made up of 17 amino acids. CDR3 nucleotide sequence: TGTGCCAGCAGCTTAGCTCTTTTTGACAGGGGGCGCTCGGGCTACACCTTC. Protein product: CASSLALFDRGRSGYTF.

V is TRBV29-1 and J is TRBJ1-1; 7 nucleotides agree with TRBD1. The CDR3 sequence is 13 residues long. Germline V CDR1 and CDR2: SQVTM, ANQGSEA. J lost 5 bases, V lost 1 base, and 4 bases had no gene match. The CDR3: CSVEGQGGTEAFF. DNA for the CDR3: TGCAGCGTTGAAGGACAGGGCGGAACTGAAGCTTTCTTT.

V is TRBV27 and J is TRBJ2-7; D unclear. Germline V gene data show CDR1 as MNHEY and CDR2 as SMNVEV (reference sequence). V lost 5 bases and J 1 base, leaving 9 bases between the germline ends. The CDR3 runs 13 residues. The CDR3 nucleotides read TGTGCCAGCAGTGACATTGATTCCTACGAGCAGTACTTC. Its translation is CASSDIDSYEQYF.

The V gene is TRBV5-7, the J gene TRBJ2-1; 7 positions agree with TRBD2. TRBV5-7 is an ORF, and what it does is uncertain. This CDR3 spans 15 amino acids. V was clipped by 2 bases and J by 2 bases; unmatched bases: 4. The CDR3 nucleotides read TGTGCCAGCAGCTTAAAAGGGAGGGCCTACAATGAGCAGTTCTTC. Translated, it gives CASSLKGRAYNEQFF.

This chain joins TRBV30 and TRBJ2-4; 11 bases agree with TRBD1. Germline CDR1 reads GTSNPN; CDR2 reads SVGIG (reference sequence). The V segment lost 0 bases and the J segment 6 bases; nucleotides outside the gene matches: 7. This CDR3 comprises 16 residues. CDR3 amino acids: CAWSVGTGGVGNIQYF. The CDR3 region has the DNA TGTGCCTGGAGTGTAGGGACAGGGGGTGTTGGAAACATTCAGTACTTC.

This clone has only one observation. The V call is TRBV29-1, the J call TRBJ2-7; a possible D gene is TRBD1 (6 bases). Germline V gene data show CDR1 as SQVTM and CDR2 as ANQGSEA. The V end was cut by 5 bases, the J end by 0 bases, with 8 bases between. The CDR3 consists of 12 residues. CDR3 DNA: TGCAGCGTTCTAGGGGGCTCCTACGAGCAGTACTTC. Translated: CSVLGGSYEQYF.

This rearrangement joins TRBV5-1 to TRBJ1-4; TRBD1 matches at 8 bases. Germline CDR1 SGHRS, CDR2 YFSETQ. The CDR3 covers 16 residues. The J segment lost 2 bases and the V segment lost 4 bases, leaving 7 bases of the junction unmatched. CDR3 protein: CASSNGRQGTNEKLFF. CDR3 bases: TGCGCCAGCAGCAATGGGCGACAGGGGACTAATGAAAAACTGTTTTTT.

CDR3 sequence reads: CASSLVPLGDEQYF. DNA for the CDR3: TGTGCCAGCAGCTTGGTGCCGCTCGGGGACGAGCAGTACTTC. The chain uses TRBV7-2 and TRBJ2-7; D is possibly TRBD2 (5 bases). The germline gives CDR1 SGHTA, CDR2 FQGNSA. The CDR3 loop spans 14 amino acids. V was clipped by 3 bases and J by 5 bases, with 14 bases between them.

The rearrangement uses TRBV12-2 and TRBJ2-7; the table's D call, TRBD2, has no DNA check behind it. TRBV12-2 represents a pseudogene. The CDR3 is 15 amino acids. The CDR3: CASRLASGSSYEQYF. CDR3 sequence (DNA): TGTGCAAGTCGCTTAGCTAGCGGGAGCTCCTACGAGCAGTACTTC.

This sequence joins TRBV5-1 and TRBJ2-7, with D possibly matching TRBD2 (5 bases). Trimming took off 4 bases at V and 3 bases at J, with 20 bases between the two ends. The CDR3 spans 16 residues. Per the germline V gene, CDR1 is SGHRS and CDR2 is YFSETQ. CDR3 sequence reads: CASSPLLGVANYEQYF. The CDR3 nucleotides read TGCGCCAGCAGCCCCCTGTTGGGAGTGGCAAACTACGAGCAGTACTTC.

The CDR3 coding sequence is TGTGCCTGGAGTGGTGGGCTAGATACGCAGTATTTT. Translating gives CAWSGGLDTQYF. This chain connects TRBV30 to TRBJ2-3, with D hard to call. CDR1 and CDR2 (germline): GTSNPN, SVGIG (reference sequence). V was trimmed by 1 base and J by 5 bases, leaving 7 bases between them. The CDR3 length is 12 residues.

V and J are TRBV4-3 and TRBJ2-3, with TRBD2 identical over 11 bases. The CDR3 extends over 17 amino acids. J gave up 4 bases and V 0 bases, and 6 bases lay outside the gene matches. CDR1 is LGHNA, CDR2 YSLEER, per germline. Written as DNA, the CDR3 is TGCGCCAGCAGCCAAGACCCACTAGCGGGAGAATCAGATACGCAGTATTTT. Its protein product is CASSQDPLAGESDTQYF.

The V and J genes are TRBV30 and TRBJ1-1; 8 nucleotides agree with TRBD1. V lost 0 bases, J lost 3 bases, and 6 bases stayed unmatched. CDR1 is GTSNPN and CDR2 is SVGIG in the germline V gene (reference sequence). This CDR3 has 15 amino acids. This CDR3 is CAWSVQGAGDTEAFF. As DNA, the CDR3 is TGTGCCTGGAGTGTCCAGGGGGCAGGGGACACTGAAGCTTTCTTT.

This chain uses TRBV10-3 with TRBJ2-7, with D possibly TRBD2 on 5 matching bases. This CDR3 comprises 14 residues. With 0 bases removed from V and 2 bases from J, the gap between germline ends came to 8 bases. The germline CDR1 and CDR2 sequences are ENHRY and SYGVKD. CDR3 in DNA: TGTGCCATCAGTGAGTCGGGAGCCACCTACGAGCAGTACTTC. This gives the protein CAISESGATYEQYF.

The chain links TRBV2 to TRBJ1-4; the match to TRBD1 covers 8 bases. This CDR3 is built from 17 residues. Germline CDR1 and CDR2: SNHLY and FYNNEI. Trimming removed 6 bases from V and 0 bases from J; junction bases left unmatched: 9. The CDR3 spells CASSRQGAVATNEKLFF. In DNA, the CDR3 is TGTGCCAGCAGCCGGCAGGGGGCGGTTGCAACTAATGAAAAACTGTTTTTT.

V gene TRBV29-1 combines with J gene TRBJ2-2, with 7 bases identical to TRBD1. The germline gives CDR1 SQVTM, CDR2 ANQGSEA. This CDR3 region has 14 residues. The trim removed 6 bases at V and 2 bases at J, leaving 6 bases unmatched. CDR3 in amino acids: CSVEGQRNTGELFF. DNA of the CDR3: TGCAGCGTCGAGGGACAGAGAAACACCGGGGAGCTGTTTTTT.

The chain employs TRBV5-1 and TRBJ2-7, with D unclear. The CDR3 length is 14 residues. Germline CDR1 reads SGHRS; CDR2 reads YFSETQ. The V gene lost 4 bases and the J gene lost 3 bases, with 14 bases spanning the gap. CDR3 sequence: CASSLSSPGYEQYF. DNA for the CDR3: TGCGCCAGCAGCCTTAGCTCCCCGGGCTACGAGCAGTACTTC.

The CDR3, as DNA: TGTGCCAGCAGTCCCGGACAGACATCCTACAATGAGCAGTTCTTC. Translating gives CASSPGQTSYNEQFF. The chain employs TRBV27 and TRBJ2-1, with a weak D call TRBD1 (6 bases). The V end lost 5 bases, the J end lost 1 base, and 12 bases lay between the germline ends. This CDR3 region has 15 residues. Germline CDR1 and CDR2: MNHEY and SMNVEV (reference sequence).